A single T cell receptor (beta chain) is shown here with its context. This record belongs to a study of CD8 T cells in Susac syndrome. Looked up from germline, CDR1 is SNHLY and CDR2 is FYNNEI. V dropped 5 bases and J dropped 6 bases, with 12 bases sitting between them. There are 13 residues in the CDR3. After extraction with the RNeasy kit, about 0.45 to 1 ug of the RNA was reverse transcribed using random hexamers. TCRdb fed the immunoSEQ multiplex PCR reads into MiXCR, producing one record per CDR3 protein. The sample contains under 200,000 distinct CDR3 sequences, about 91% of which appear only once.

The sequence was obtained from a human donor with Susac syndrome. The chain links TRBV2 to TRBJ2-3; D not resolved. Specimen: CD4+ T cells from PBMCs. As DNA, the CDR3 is TGTGCCAGCAGTCTATCTGGGGTGGATACGCAGTATTTT. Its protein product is CASSLSGVDTQYF.